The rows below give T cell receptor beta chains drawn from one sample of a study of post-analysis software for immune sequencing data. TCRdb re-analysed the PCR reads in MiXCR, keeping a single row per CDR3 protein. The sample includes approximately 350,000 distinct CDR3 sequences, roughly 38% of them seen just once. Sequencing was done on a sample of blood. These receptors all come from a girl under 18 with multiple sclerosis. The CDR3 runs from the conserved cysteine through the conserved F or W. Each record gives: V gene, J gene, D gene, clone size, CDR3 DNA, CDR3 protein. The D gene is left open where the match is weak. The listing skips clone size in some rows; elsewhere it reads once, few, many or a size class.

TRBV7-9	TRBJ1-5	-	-	TGTGCCAGCAGCTTAGAAGGCTATCAGCCCCAGCATTTT	CASSLEGYQPQHF
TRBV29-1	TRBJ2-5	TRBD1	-	TGCAGCGTTCTGACAGGGGGGGAGACCCAGTACTTC	CSVLTGGETQYF
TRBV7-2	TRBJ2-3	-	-	TGTGCCAGCAGCTTGGATGACTACCCTAGCACAGATACGCAGTATTTT	CASSLDDYPSTDTQYF
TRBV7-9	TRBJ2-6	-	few	TGTGCCAGCAGCTTGGCCGCCGACTCTGGGGCCAACGTCCTGACTTTC	CASSLAADSGANVLTF
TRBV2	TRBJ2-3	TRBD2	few	TGTGCCAGCAGTGTAAGGCGGGGGGGCACAGATACGCAGTATTTT	CASSVRRGGTDTQYF
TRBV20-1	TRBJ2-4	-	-	TGCAGTGCTAGAGTACGGGGGGCGGATTTTCTAGCCAAAAACATTCAGTACTTC	CSARVRGADFLAKNIQYF
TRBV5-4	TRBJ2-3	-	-	TGTGCCAGCAGCTCCACTGGGGTTCGGACAGATACGCAGTATTTT	CASSSTGVRTDTQYF
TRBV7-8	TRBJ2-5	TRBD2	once	TGTGCCAGCAGCTTAATTCGTGGGCGGGGGGGCCGAGAGACCCAGTACTTC	CASSLIRGRGGRETQYF
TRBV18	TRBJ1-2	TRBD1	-	TGTGCCAGCTCACGCGAGCCCGACAGGGAGGATGGCTACACCTTC	CASSREPDREDGYTF
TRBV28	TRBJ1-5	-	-	TGTGCCAGCAGTTTACTCCTTTCCCACAATCAGCCCCAGCATTTT	CASSLLLSHNQPQHF
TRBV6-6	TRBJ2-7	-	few	TGTGCCAGCATGTCTGGGTTGCGAAGCGAGCAGTACTTC	CASMSGLRSEQYF
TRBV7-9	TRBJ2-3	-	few	TGTGCCAGCAGCGCCGTACAGGTGCCGCTTACGCAGTATTTT	CASSAVQVPLTQYF
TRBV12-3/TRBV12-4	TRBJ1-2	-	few	TGTGCCAGCAGGATAGGGAGTAACTATGGCTACACCTTC	CASRIGSNYGYTF
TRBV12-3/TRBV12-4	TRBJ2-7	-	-	TGTGCCAGCAGTTCCCGGACTACCGCCTACGAGCAGTACTTC	CASSSRTTAYEQYF
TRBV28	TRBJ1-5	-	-	TGTGCCACCCAGGAGGGGGGGCAGCCCCAGCATTTT	CATQEGGQPQHF
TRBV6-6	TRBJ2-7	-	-	TGTGCCAGCAGTTACTCGATGGGGGGACTCCTCCTATACGAGCAGTACTTC	CASSYSMGGLLLYEQYF
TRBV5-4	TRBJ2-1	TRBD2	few	TGTGCCAGCAGCTTCCCAGCGGGGGGGCTAAATGAGCAGTTCTTC	CASSFPAGGLNEQFF
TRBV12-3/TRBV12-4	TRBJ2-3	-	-	TGTGCCAGCAGCCCCACCGAGGTGGGTACGCAGTATTTT	CASSPTEVGTQYF
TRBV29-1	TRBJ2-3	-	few	TGCAGCGTCAGGGCTAGCACAGATACGCAGTATTTT	CSVRASTDTQYF
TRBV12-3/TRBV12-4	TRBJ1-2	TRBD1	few	TGTGCCAGCAGCTACTTGGACAGTCCAGGGGGTGGCTACACCTTC	CASSYLDSPGGGYTF
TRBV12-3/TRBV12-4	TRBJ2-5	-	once	TGTGCCAGCAGTTTCCTAGGAGGGTATGAGACCCAGTACTTC	CASSFLGGYETQYF
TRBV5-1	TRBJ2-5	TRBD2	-	TGCGCCAGCAGGGTCAGCGGGGTACCGATGACGGAGACCCAGTACTTC	CASRVSGVPMTETQYF
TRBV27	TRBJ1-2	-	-	TGTGCCAGCAGTCGAGGGTTACAGCTGAACTATGGCTACACCTTC	CASSRGLQLNYGYTF
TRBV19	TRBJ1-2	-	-	TGTGCCAGCAAGGGAACCGGGACTCGAGCTAACTATGGCTACACCTTC	CASKGTGTRANYGYTF
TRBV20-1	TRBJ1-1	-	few	TGCAGTGCTGATGGTTCGAACACTGAAGCTTTCTTT	CSADGSNTEAFF
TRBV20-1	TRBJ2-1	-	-	TGCAGTGCCCCAGCCGGGACTGCCTACAATGAGCAGTTCTTC	CSAPAGTAYNEQFF